Described below is a single T cell receptor (beta chain) sequence and its context. This sample was included in a study of CD8+CD57+ T cells in acquired aplastic anemia. Study-level information: DNA recovered from sorted CD4+ and CD8+ cells had a mean of approximately 3.4 ug.

CD8+CD57+ cell expansion, shown by flow cytometry, had occurred in the patients selected for sequencing. Every one of the patients had aplastic anemia (severe, acquired). Blood was sampled before the patients had received any therapy. The germline gives CDR1 MNHNS, CDR2 SASEGT. V lost 6 bases and J lost 3, with 18 bases in between. There are 15 residues in the CDR3. The template used for profiling TCR beta VDJ and CDR3 was genomic DNA. MiXCR, applied by TCRdb to the reads, yields one record per CDR3 protein. Of about 240,000 distinct CDR3 sequences detected, approximately 45% appear once; the ten largest clones hold less than 9%.

The chain is built from TRBV6-1 and TRBJ2-7; D tentatively reads TRBD1 or TRBD2 (5 bases each). Sequencing was carried out using sorted CD4+, CD8+, or CD8+CD57+ T cells (not recorded which) from PBMCs. The TCR originated in a human donor with aplastic anemia. The CDR3, as DNA: TGTGCCAGCAGGTCAGGGACCGAATCGTTCTACGAGCAGTACTTC. Translated, it gives CASRSGTESFYEQYF.